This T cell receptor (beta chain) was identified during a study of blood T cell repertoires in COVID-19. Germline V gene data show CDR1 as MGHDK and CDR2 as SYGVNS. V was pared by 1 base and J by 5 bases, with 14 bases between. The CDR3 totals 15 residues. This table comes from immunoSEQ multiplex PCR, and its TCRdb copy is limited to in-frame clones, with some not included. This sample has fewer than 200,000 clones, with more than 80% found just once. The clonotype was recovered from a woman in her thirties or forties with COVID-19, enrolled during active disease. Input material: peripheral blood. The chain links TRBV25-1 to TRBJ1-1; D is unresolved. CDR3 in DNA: TGTGCCAGCAGTGAATTAAGCGCGGCATTTACTGAAGCTTTCTTT. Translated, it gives CASSELSAAFTEAFF.